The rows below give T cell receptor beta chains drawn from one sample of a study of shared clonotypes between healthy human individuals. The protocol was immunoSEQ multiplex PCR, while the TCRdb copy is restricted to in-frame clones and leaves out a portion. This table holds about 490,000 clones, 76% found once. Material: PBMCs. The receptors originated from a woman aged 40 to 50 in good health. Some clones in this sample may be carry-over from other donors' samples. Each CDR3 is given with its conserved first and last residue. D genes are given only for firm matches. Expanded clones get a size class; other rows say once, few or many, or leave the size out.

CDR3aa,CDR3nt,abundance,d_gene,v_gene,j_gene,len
CASTPMGGGANVLTF,TGCGCCAGCACCCCTATGGGTGGTGGGGCCAACGTCCTGACTTTC,few,NA,TRBV5-1,TRBJ2-6,15
CASSPDGRRFQETQYF,TGTGCCAGCTCACCGGACGGACGCCGCTTCCAAGAGACCCAGTACTTC,NA,NA,TRBV18,TRBJ2-5,16
CASGETGPRETQYF,TGTGCCAGCGGTGAGACCGGGCCGCGGGAGACCCAGTACTTC,NA,NA,TRBV7-9,TRBJ2-5,14
CSAKLDRGQGSADTQYF,TGCAGCGCAAAGTTAGACCGGGGGCAGGGGTCAGCAGATACGCAGTATTTT,NA,NA,TRBV29-1,TRBJ2-3,17
CASSLGGVADTQYF,TGCGCCAGCAGCTTGGGTGGGGTAGCAGATACGCAGTATTTT,NA,NA,TRBV5-1,TRBJ2-3,14
CASSVGSGVAFF,TGTGCCAGCAGCGTAGGGTCGGGGGTAGCTTTCTTT,few,NA,TRBV9,TRBJ1-1,12
CASSLAGSGSYEQYF,TGTGCCAGCAGCTTAGCGGGGTCAGGCTCCTACGAGCAGTACTTC,NA,NA,TRBV7-2,TRBJ2-7,15
CASPDRGYYGYTF,TGTGCCAGCCCCGACAGGGGCTACTATGGCTACACCTTC,few,TRBD1,TRBV6-9,TRBJ1-2,13
CAWSKLMGGTEAFF,TGTGCCTGGAGTAAACTCATGGGGGGCACTGAAGCTTTCTTT,NA,NA,TRBV30,TRBJ1-1,14
CSVVLTGYYEQYF,TGCAGCGTTGTCCTGACAGGATACTACGAGCAGTACTTC,NA,NA,TRBV29-1,TRBJ2-7,13
CASTLRGGLAQYF,TGTGCCAGCACGCTAAGGGGGGGACTAGCTCAATATTTT,NA,TRBD2,TRBV6-1,TRBJ2-3,13
CASSDRGQGSYEQYF,TGTGCCAGCAGCGACCGTGGACAGGGTTCCTACGAGCAGTACTTC,NA,TRBD1,TRBV5-4,TRBJ2-7,15
CASTLLSEQYF,TGTGCCAGCACCCTCTTATCCGAGCAGTACTTC,NA,NA,TRBV2,TRBJ2-7,11
CSVEDARYEQYF,TGCAGCGTTGAAGATGCCCGCTACGAGCAGTACTTC,NA,NA,TRBV29-1,TRBJ2-7,12
CASSRQGSKETQYF,TGTGCCAGCAGCAGACAGGGTTCAAAAGAGACCCAGTACTTC,few,TRBD1,TRBV7-9,TRBJ2-5,14
CATQVFLRGENTIYF,TGTGCCACCCAGGTGTTCCTTCGGGGAGAAAACACCATATATTTT,NA,NA,TRBV10-3,TRBJ1-3,15
CASSLGGRGIEAFF,TGTGCCAGCAGTTTGGGGGGACGGGGCATAGAAGCTTTCTTT,NA,NA,TRBV27,TRBJ1-1,14
CASGGFSGNTIYF,TGTGCCAGCGGAGGTTTCTCTGGAAACACCATATATTTT,NA,NA,TRBV7-2,TRBJ1-3,13
CASSLMRVPEAFF,TGTGCCAGCAGCTTAATGAGGGTACCTGAAGCTTTCTTT,once,NA,TRBV11-2,TRBJ1-1,13